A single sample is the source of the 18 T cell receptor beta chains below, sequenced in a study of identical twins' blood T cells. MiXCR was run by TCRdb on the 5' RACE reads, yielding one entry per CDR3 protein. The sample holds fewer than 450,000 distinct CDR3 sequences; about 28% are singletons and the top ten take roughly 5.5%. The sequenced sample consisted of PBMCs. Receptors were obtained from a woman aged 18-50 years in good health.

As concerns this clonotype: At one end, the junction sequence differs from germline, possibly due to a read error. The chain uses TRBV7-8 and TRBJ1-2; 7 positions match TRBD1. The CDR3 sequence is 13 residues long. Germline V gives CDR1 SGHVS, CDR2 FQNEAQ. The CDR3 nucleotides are TGTGCCGGCAGCTCACAGGGGAACTATGGCTACACCTTC. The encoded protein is CAGSSQGNYGYTF.

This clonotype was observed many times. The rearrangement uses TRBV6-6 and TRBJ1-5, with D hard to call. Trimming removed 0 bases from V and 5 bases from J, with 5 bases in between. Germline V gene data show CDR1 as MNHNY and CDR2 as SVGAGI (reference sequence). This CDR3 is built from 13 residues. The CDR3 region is CASSYSTDQPQHF. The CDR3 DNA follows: TGTGCCAGCAGTTACTCGACGGATCAGCCCCAGCATTTT.

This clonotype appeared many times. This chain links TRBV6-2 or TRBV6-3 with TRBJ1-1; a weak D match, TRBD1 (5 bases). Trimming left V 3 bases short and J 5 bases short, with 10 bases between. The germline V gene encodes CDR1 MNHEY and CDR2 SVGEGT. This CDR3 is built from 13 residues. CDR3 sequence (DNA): TGTGCCAGCAGTTATCGGGGGGTTACTGAAGCTTTCTTT. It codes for CASSYRGVTEAFF.

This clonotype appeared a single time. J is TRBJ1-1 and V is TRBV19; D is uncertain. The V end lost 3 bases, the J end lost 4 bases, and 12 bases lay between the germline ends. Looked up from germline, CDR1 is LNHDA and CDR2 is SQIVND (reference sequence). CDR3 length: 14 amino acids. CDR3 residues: CASSISHMGTEAFF. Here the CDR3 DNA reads TGTGCCAGTAGTATCTCTCATATGGGCACTGAAGCTTTCTTT. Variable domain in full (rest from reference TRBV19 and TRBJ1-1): DGGITQSPKYLFRKEGQNVTLSCEQNLNHDAMYWYRQDPGQGLRLIYYSQIVNDFQKGDIAEGYSVSREKKESFPLTVTSAQKNPTAFYLCASSISHMGTEAFFGQGTRLTVV.

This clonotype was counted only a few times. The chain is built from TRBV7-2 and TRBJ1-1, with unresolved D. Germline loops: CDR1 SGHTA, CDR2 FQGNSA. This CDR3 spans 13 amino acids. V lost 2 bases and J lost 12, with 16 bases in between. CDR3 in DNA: TGTGCCAGCAGCTTACCCGGTTTATATGAGACTTTCTTT. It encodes CASSLPGLYETFF.

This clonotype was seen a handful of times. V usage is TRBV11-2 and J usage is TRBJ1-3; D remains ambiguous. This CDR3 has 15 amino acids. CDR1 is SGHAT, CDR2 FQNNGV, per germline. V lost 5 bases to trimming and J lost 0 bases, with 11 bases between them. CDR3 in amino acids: CASSLSVGSGNTIYF. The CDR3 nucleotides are TGTGCCAGCAGCCTAAGTGTGGGCTCTGGAAACACCATATATTTT.

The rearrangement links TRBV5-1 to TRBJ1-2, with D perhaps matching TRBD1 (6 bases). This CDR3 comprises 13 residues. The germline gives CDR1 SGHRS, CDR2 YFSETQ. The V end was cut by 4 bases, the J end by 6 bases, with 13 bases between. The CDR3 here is CASSPIPGDGYTF. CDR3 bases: TGCGCCAGCAGCCCCATCCCAGGGGATGGCTACACCTTC.

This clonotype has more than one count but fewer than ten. CDR3 sequence (DNA): TGCGCCAGCAGCTTGTTGCCTAGCGGGAGCGAGGAGTTCTTC. Translating gives CASSLLPSGSEEFF. V usage is TRBV5-1 and J usage is TRBJ2-1; TRBD2 aligns across 10 bases. There are 14 residues in the CDR3. Trimming cost V 1 base and J 14 bases; bases outside gene matches: 9. Germline V gene lookup returns CDR1 SGHRS and CDR2 YFSETQ.

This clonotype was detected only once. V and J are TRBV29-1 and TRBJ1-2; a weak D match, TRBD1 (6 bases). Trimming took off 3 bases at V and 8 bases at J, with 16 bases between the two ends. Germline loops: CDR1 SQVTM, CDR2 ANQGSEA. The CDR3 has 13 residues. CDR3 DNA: TGCAGCGTTGAGGGGGGCGCTTCTTACGGCTACACCTTC. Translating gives CSVEGGASYGYTF.

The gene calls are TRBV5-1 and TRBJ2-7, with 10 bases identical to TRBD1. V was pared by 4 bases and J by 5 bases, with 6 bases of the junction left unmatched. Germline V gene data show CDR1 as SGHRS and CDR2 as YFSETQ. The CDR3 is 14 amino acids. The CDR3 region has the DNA TGCGCCAGCAGCATGCTGACAGGGGGCAACGAGCAGTACTTC. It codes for CASSMLTGGNEQYF. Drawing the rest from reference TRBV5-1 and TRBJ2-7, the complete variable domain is KAGVTQTPRYLIKTRGQQVTLSCSPISGHRSVSWYQQTPGQGLQFLFEYFSETQRNKGNFPGRFSGRQFSNSRSEMNVSTLELGDSALYLCASSMLTGGNEQYFGPGTRLTVT.

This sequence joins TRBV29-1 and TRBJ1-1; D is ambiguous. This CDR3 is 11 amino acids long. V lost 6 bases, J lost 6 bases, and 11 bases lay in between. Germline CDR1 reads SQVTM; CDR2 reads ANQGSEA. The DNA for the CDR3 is TGCAGCGTCGGCCCGTCGGCTGAAGCTTTCTTT. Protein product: CSVGPSAEAFF.

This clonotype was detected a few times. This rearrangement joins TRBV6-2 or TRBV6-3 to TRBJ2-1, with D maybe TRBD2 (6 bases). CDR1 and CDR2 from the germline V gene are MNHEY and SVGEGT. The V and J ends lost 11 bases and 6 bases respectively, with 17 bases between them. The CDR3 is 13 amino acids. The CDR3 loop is CAVQERATNEQFF. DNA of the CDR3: TGTGCCGTTCAAGAGCGGGCTACCAATGAGCAGTTCTTC.

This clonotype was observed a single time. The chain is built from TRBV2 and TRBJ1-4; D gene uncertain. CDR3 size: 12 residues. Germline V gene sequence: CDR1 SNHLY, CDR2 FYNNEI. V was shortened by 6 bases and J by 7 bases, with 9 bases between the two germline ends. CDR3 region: CASSGTFEKLFF. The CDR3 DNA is TGTGCCAGCAGCGGTACATTTGAAAAACTGTTTTTT.

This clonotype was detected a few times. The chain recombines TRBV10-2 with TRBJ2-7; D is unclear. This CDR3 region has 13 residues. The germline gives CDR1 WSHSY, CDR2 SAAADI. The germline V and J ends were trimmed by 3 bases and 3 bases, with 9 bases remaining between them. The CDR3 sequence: CASSEGSSYEQYF. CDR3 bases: TGCGCCAGCAGTGAAGGTAGCAGCTACGAGCAGTACTTC.

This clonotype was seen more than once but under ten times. This CDR3 reads CASSLQGALAGELFF. CDR3 nucleotide sequence: TGTGCCAGCAGCCTGCAGGGGGCGCTGGCCGGGGAGCTGTTTTTT. The chain employs TRBV12-3 or TRBV12-4 and TRBJ2-2, with 8 nucleotides matching TRBD1. This CDR3 spans 15 amino acids. The trim removed 6 bases at V and 6 bases at J, leaving 9 bases unmatched.

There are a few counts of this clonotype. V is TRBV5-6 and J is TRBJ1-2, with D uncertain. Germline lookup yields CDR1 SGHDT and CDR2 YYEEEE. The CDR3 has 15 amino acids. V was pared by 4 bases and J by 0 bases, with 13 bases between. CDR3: CASSLKGRANYGYTF. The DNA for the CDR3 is TGTGCCAGCAGCCTGAAAGGGAGAGCTAACTATGGCTACACCTTC.

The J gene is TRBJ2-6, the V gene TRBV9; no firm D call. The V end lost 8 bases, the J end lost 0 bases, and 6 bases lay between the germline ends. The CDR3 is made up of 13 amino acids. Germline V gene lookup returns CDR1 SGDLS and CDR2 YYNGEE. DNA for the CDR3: TGTGCCAGTACCCGCTCTGGGGCCAACGTCCTGACTTTC. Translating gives CASTRSGANVLTF.

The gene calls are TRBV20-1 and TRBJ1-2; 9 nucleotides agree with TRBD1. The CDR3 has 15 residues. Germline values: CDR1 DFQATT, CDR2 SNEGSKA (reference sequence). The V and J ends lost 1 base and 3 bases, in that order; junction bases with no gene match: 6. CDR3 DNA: TGCAGTGCTAGAGTCGCGACAGGGGGGGACTATGGCTACACCTTC. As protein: CSARVATGGDYGYTF.